This TCR beta chain was identified in a study of cytomegalovirus exposure and HLA in healthy donors. Background on the study: About 85 million unique TCR sequences came from HLA-typed donors in an early release.

As regards this clone: The antigen is unknown.

The PCR had 60 Vbeta and 13 Jbeta primers. Some clones are missing from TCRdb's copy, which holds only in-frame ones; the method was immunoSEQ multiplex PCR. This sample has about 160,000 clones, with over 75% found just once. These donors counted as nominally healthy when sampled, but unrecorded immune exposures were likely. Broader study findings: Later on, an analysis showed TCR association rates differing by HLA locus, with DRB1 the most and HLA-C the fewest. A later analysis found that most CMV-associated TCR beta chains appeared HLA-restricted.

The sample comprised PBMCs. The sequence was collected from a man aged 35 to 55 in good health and CMV-seronegative.

The CDR3 loop is CATNPAGGVNSPLHF. The CDR3 DNA sequence: TGTGCCACCAACCCCGCGGGAGGGGTTAATTCACCCCTCCACTTT. The chain carries TRBV6-1 and TRBJ1-6, with D perhaps matching TRBD1 (5 bases). Trimming left V 10 bases short and J 6 bases short, with 19 bases between. Germline V gene sequence: CDR1 MNHNS, CDR2 SASEGT. CDR3 length: 15 residues.